This passage covers 9 T cell receptor beta chains from one sample sequenced in a study of blood T cells in healthy people across ages (dated by TCRdb to about 2015). Library generation was performed with 5' RACE. Data came from an Illumina HiSeq 2500. A second PCR of about 6 to 11 cycles was run with a J-beta primer mix and a sample-barcoded 5' primer. TCRdb passed the public sequencing reads through fastp at Q25 and MiXCR, retaining productive beta sequences. Each record represents a unique CDR3 protein, reported with the most common genes and DNA among its rows. For this sample the table gives over a million distinct CDR3 sequences, of which 55% to 75% were detected only once. The top ten constitute over 5% of the sample. Sequenced material: blood. All receptors derive from a man younger than 35 in good health.

The rearrangement links TRBV15 to TRBJ1-1; TRBD1 might be the D (6 bases). The CDR3 covers 13 residues. V shed 1 base and J shed 4 bases, with 7 bases lying between them. Per germline, CDR1 LNHNV and CDR2 YYDKDF (reference sequence). This chain's CDR3 is CATSRVDSTEAFF. The CDR3 region has the DNA TGTGCCACCAGCAGAGTGGACAGCACTGAAGCTTTCTTT.

The chain is built from TRBV29-1 and TRBJ2-2; 7 nucleotides line up with TRBD2. V was clipped by 7 bases and J by 5 bases; unmatched bases: 13. The CDR3 loop spans 15 amino acids. Germline values: CDR1 SQVTM, CDR2 ANQGSEA. CDR3 sequence reads: CSAITGGRRTGELFF. CDR3 in DNA: TGCAGCGCTATAACTGGCGGGAGACGTACCGGGGAGCTGTTTTTT.

The V and J genes are TRBV5-1 and TRBJ2-2; D gene ambiguous. V was clipped by 1 base and J by 6 bases, with 7 bases between them. The CDR3 sequence is 13 residues long. Germline V gives CDR1 SGHRS, CDR2 YFSETQ. Here the CDR3 reads CASSLNSAGELFF. The CDR3 bases are TGCGCCAGCAGCTTGAACAGCGCCGGGGAGCTGTTTTTT.

This clonotype was seen many times. This chain links TRBV20-1 with TRBJ2-1; 8 bases map to TRBD2. The CDR3 consists of 12 residues. The V gene's germline CDR1 is DFQATT and CDR2 SNEGSKA (reference sequence). V lost 8 bases to trimming and J lost 6 bases; unmatched junction nucleotides: 6. CDR3 coding DNA: TGCAGTCGGGAGGGGGGCCTCAATGAGCAGTTCTTC. Residues: CSREGGLNEQFF.

In DNA, the CDR3 is TGTGCCAGCAGAGAGCAGGGTCTCGGCATTAATGTCACCCTCCACTTT. As protein: CASREQGLGINVTLHF. V gene TRBV7-9 combines with J gene TRBJ1-6; D is possibly TRBD1 (5 bases). V lost 6 bases and J 14 bases, leaving 26 bases between the germline ends. Germline V gene sequence: CDR1 SEHNR, CDR2 FQNEAQ (reference sequence). This CDR3 spans 16 amino acids.

The gene calls are TRBV7-2 and TRBJ2-6; 7 positions agree with TRBD1. The CDR3 consists of 15 residues. J gave up 4 bases and V 6 bases, and 6 bases lay outside the gene matches. From germline, CDR1 is SGHTA and CDR2 FQGNSA. The CDR3 spells CASRRTGVGANVLTF. The CDR3 coding sequence is TGTGCCAGCAGACGAACAGGGGTCGGGGCCAACGTCCTGACTTTC.

The chain combines TRBV20-1 with TRBJ2-1; 13 nucleotides align to TRBD2. The germline gives CDR1 DFQATT, CDR2 SNEGSKA (reference sequence). The CDR3 length is 14 residues. The V and J ends lost 5 bases and 8 bases, in that order; junction bases with no gene match: 6. Here the CDR3 reads CSAETSGRAYEQFF. CDR3 DNA sequence: TGCAGTGCTGAAACTAGCGGGAGGGCCTATGAGCAGTTCTTC.

This clonotype occurred once. This chain connects TRBV4-1 to TRBJ2-1; the match to TRBD2 covers 7 bases. J gave up 7 bases and V 5 bases, and 8 bases lay outside the gene matches. The CDR3 consists of 14 residues. Germline loops: CDR1 MGHRA, CDR2 YSYEKL. CDR3: CASSSGGTKNEQFF. For the CDR3, the DNA is TGCGCCAGCAGCTCGGGGGGAACAAAGAATGAGCAGTTCTTC.

The CDR3 coding sequence is TGTGCCAGCAGCTTAGCGGCCCTTCAAACCGGGGCCGGGGAGCTGTTTTTT. The encoded protein is CASSLAALQTGAGELFF. This chain links TRBV7-2 with TRBJ2-2; D is perhaps TRBD2 (5 bases). V gave up 0 bases and J gave up 6 bases, with 17 bases separating them. The CDR3 has 17 residues. Germline CDR1 reads SGHTA; CDR2 reads FQGNSA. The whole variable domain, remainder taken from reference TRBV7-2 and TRBJ2-2, is GAGVSQSPSNKVTEKGKDVELRCDPISGHTALYWYRQSLGQGLEFLIYFQGNSAPDKSGLPSDRFSAERTGGSVSTLTIQRTQQEDSAVYLCASSLAALQTGAGELFFGEGSRLTVL.